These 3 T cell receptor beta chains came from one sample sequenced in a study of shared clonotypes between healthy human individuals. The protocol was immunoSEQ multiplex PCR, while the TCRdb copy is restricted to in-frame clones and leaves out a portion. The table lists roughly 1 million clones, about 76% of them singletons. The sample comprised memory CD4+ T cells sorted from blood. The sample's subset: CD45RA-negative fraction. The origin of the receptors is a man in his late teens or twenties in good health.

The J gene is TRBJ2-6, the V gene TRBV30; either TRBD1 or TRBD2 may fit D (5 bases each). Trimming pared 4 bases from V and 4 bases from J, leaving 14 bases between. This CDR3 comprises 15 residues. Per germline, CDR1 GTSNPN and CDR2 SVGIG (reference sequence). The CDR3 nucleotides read TGTGCCTGGAAATTTCCGGGGCCCGGGGCCAACGTCCTGACTTTC. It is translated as CAWKFPGPGANVLTF.

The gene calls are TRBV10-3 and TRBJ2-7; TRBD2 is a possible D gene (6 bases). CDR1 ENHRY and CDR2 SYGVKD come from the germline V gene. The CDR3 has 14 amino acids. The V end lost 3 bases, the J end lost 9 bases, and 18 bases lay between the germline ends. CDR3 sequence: CAISDIAEASRQYF. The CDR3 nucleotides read TGTGCCATCAGTGATATAGCGGAGGCCTCTCGGCAGTACTTC.

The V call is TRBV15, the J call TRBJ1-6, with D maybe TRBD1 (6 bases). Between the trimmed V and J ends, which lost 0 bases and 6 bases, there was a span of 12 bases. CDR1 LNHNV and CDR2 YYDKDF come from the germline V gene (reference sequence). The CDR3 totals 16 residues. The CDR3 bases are TGTGCCACCAGCAGAGATTGGGGGGCCGTTAATTCACCCCTCCACTTT. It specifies CATSRDWGAVNSPLHF.